This is a list of T cell receptor beta chains from one sample in a study of regulatory T cells in long-lasting Graves disease. MiXCR was run by TCRdb on the multiplex PCR reads, yielding one entry per CDR3 protein. Of about 540,000 distinct CDR3 sequences listed, roughly 13% were seen once; the top ten hold more than 8.5%. The sample was also linked to a second study, of T cells in Graves' hyperthyroidism and ophthalmopathy.

Source: peripheral blood mononuclear cells (PBMCs), taken at new diagnosis, from a patient treated with antithyroid drugs. These receptors were taken from a man younger than 45 with Graves disease. The CDR3 runs from the conserved cysteine through the conserved F or W. A D gene is named only where the DNA matches it firmly. Part of the rows lack a size; the others show once, few, many or a class for expanded clones.

many	TRBV18	TRBD1	TRBJ2-7	CASSPLSGTGQEQYF	TGTGCCAGCTCACCGCTTTCCGGGACAGGGCAAGAGCAGTACTTC
NA	TRBV10-2	TRBD2	TRBJ2-7	CASNESGGAVSYEQYF	TGCGCCAGCAATGAGTCCGGGGGGGCGGTCTCCTACGAGCAGTACTTC
few	TRBV29-1	NA	TRBJ1-5	CSALSNSNQPQHF	TGCAGCGCACTTAGTAATAGCAATCAGCCCCAGCATTTT
NA	TRBV18	NA	TRBJ1-5	CASSPIGESQPQHF	TGTGCCAGCTCACCCATAGGGGAAAGTCAGCCCCAGCATTTT
NA	TRBV10-3	TRBD1	TRBJ1-2	CAINPGQGFYGYTF	TGTGCCATCAACCCGGGACAGGGGTTTTATGGCTACACCTTC
many	TRBV29-1	TRBD1	TRBJ1-2	CSVTGGASYGYTF	TGCAGCGTAACAGGGGGCGCGAGCTATGGCTACACCTTC
NA	TRBV12-3/TRBV12-4	NA	TRBJ1-2	CASSLVGRNYGYTF	TGTGCCAGCAGTTTAGTCGGGCGCAACTATGGCTACACCTTC
few	TRBV18	NA	TRBJ2-2	CASSLPGTGELFF	TGTGCCAGCTCCCTGCCAGGGACCGGGGAGCTGTTTTTT
few	TRBV20-1	TRBD2	TRBJ2-5	CSAGSSGLLQETQYF	TGCAGTGCTGGGTCTAGCGGGCTACTCCAAGAGACCCAGTACTTC
many	TRBV5-1	NA	TRBJ2-3	CASSLVGFDTDTQYF	TGCGCCAGCAGCTTGGTGGGATTCGACACAGATACGCAGTATTTT
NA	TRBV30	NA	TRBJ2-1	CAILGYLYNEQFF	TGTGCTATACTAGGTTACCTCTACAATGAGCAGTTCTTC
many	TRBV24-1	NA	TRBJ2-1	CATSVGREQFF	TGTGCCACCAGTGTGGGTCGAGAGCAGTTCTTC
many	TRBV6-5	TRBD1	TRBJ2-7	CASSYSRGYEQYF	TGTGCCAGCAGTTATTCCAGGGGGTACGAGCAGTACTTC
NA	TRBV4-2	NA	TRBJ2-1	CASSQEIHRAYNEQFF	TGTGCCAGCAGCCAAGAAATACACAGAGCCTACAATGAGCAGTTCTTC
many	TRBV7-9	NA	TRBJ1-1	CASQWGGTEAFF	TGTGCCAGCCAATGGGGGGGCACTGAAGCTTTCTTT
NA	TRBV18	NA	TRBJ2-7	CASSLRGLRNEQYF	TGTGCCAGCTCACTCCGAGGACTCAGGAACGAGCAGTACTTC
many	TRBV28	NA	TRBJ2-2	CASSLGVTGELFF	TGTGCCAGCAGTTTAGGGGTCACCGGGGAGCTGTTTTTT
many	TRBV27	TRBD2	TRBJ2-7	CASSHRLAGEQYF	TGTGCCAGCAGTCACAGACTAGCGGGTGAGCAGTACTTC
NA	TRBV20-1	TRBD1	TRBJ1-3	CSARVSDRGPGNTIYF	TGCAGTGCTAGAGTGTCGGACAGGGGGCCTGGAAACACCATATATTTT
many	TRBV6-5	NA	TRBJ1-4	CASSYSSGGGEKLFF	TGTGCCAGCAGTTACTCTTCCGGGGGCGGTGAAAAACTGTTTTTT
many	TRBV5-1	TRBD1	TRBJ2-7	CASSLPDRGLYEQYF	TGCGCCAGCAGCCTCCCAGACAGGGGTCTCTACGAGCAGTACTTC
many	TRBV20-1	NA	TRBJ1-1	CSASPGTVNTEAFF	TGCAGTGCTAGTCCCGGGACCGTTAACACTGAAGCTTTCTTT
many	TRBV7-2	TRBD1	TRBJ1-5	CASSSTGGRNQPQHF	TGTGCCAGCAGCTCGACAGGGGGCCGGAATCAGCCCCAGCATTTT
few	TRBV29-1	NA	TRBJ2-5	CSVAGPRETQYF	TGCAGCGTTGCGGGCCCGAGGGAGACCCAGTACTTC
NA	TRBV7-9	NA	TRBJ1-1	CASSDGAAFF	TGTGCCAGCAGTGATGGGGCAGCTTTCTTT
few	TRBV6-5	NA	TRBJ1-2	CASSYGQGDGYTF	TGTGCCAGCAGTTACGGGCAGGGAGATGGCTACACCTTC
many	TRBV28	TRBD2	TRBJ2-3	CASSLRGEDTQYF	TGTGCCAGCAGTTTACGGGGGGAGGATACGCAGTATTTT
many	TRBV20-1	TRBD1	TRBJ1-1	CLLYGQGNTEAFF	TGCCTTTTATACGGACAGGGGAACACTGAAGCTTTCTTT
many	TRBV2	TRBD2	TRBJ2-3	CASSGSRQRDYHSTDTQYF	TGCGCCAGCAGTGGGAGCCGACAGCGGGATTACCACAGCACAGATACGCAGTATTTT
many	TRBV6-2/TRBV6-3	TRBD1	TRBJ2-5	CASSYSTGTGVETQYF	TGTGCCAGCAGTTACTCGACTGGGACAGGGGTGGAGACCCAGTACTTC
many	TRBV7-2	NA	TRBJ2-7	CASSFGRGYYEQYF	TGTGCCAGCAGCTTTGGCAGGGGATATTACGAGCAGTACTTC
few	TRBV5-1	TRBD1	TRBJ2-2	CASIATQGGAYNTGELFF	TGCGCCAGCATTGCCACTCAAGGGGGCGCTTATAACACCGGGGAGCTGTTTTTT
NA	TRBV20-1	TRBD1	TRBJ2-7	CSASWGTGGEQYF	TGCAGTGCTAGCTGGGGGACAGGGGGCGAGCAGTACTTC
many	TRBV12-5	TRBD1	TRBJ1-1	CASGLPPTGERAEAFF	TGTGCTAGTGGTTTGCCCCCGACAGGGGAACGCGCTGAAGCTTTCTTT
many	TRBV6-1	TRBD1	TRBJ2-7	CASSTRDRGPEQYF	TGTGCCAGCAGCACTAGGGACAGGGGGCCCGAGCAGTACTTC
NA	TRBV27	TRBD2	TRBJ2-2	CAGSLEGGPSNTGELFF	TGTGCCGGCAGTTTAGAGGGAGGGCCATCTAACACCGGGGAGCTGTTTTTT
few	TRBV7-9	NA	TRBJ2-3	CASAPSTAGDTQYF	TGTGCCAGCGCTCCCAGCACAGCCGGAGATACGCAGTATTTT
many	TRBV10-1	NA	TRBJ2-3	CASSASTYRDEGTQYF	TGCGCCAGCAGTGCAAGCACTTACCGGGACGAGGGTACGCAGTATTTT
many	TRBV7-9	NA	TRBJ1-3	CASSLAPGWNTIYF	TGTGCCAGCAGCTTAGCCCCAGGGTGGAACACCATATATTTT
many	TRBV6-2/TRBV6-3	TRBD2	TRBJ2-5	CASSVASGRQETQYF	TGTGCCAGCAGTGTTGCTAGCGGGAGGCAAGAGACCCAGTACTTC
NA	TRBV27	TRBD1	TRBJ1-6	CASSFLTGGQSPLHF	TGTGCCAGCAGTTTCCTCACAGGGGGCCAATCACCCCTCCACTTT
many	TRBV2	NA	TRBJ2-7	CASSSFYEQYF	TGTGCCAGCAGTTCTTTCTACGAGCAGTACTTC
many	TRBV28	NA	TRBJ1-4	CASSPRVQNEKLFF	TGTGCCAGCAGTCCCCGGGTCCAGAATGAAAAACTGTTTTTT
many	TRBV6-1	NA	TRBJ2-5	CASSEAAGRGETQYF	TGTGCCAGCAGTGAAGCGGCAGGGCGAGGGGAGACCCAGTACTTC
many	TRBV5-6	NA	TRBJ2-4	CASRPKVMRQGRAKNIQYF	TGTGCCAGCAGACCTAAGGTCATGAGGCAGGGAAGAGCCAAAAACATTCAGTACTTC
few	TRBV20-1	NA	TRBJ1-5	CSARPTPSKPQHF	TGCAGTGCCCGACCGACTCCAAGCAAGCCCCAGCATTTT
many	TRBV19	NA	TRBJ1-1	CASSRRGEAFF	TGTGCCAGTAGCCGACGGGGTGAAGCTTTCTTT
few	TRBV11-2	NA	TRBJ1-2	CASSPGITGGAYGYTF	TGTGCCAGCAGCCCCGGAATTACGGGAGGGGCCTATGGCTACACCTTC